The source of this TCR beta chain is a study of shared clonotypes between healthy human individuals. The assay was immunoSEQ multiplex PCR, and TCRdb's table has in-frame clones only and misses some. The sample contains around 2.1 million clones, 93% of which appear only once. The CDR3 spans 15 residues. Trimming left V 2 bases short and J 5 bases short, with 15 bases between. CDR1 and CDR2 from the germline V gene are WSHSY and SAAADI. Naive CD8 cells, CD45RO-negative and positively selected for CCR7, excluded terminally differentiated effector memory CD45RA+ cells. Donors comprised only Caucasian adults living in Nashville, Tennessee.

This rearrangement joins TRBV10-2 to TRBJ1-1; unclear D gene. Sequences were obtained from naive CD8+ T cells from PBMCs. This TCR was sampled from a man younger than 30 in good health. Some clones in this sample may be carry-over from other donors' samples. The CDR3 region has the DNA TGCGCCAGCAGTGAGAGTTCAAGGGTCGTGACTGAAGCTTTCTTT. Its protein is CASSESSRVVTEAFF.